This record concerns one TCR beta chain sequence. This CDR3 is 12 amino acids long. J gave up 6 bases and V 6 bases, and 3 bases lay outside the gene matches. CDR1 and CDR2 from the germline V gene are MDHEN and SYDVKM. This sample was included in a study of control samples from healthy donors and cancer patients. Generated by immunoSEQ multiplex PCR, the TCRdb table keeps only in-frame clones and is missing some. The sample shows 150,000 to 160,000 clones, 85% to 95% of them seen only once. The TCR originated in a middle-aged man in good health. Sequencing was carried out using blood. V is TRBV28 and J is TRBJ2-3; 7 bases map to TRBD2. CDR3 in DNA: TGTGCCAGCAGCTCCGGGGGGGATACGCAGTATTTT. Translation: CASSSGGDTQYF. Using reference TRBV28 and TRBJ2-3 for the parts outside the CDR3, the full variable domain is DVKVTQSSRYLVKRTGEKVFLECVQDMDHENMFWYRQDPGLGLRLIYFSYDVKMKEKGDIPEGYSVSREKKERFSLILESASTNQTSMYLCASSSGGDTQYFGPGTRLTVL.